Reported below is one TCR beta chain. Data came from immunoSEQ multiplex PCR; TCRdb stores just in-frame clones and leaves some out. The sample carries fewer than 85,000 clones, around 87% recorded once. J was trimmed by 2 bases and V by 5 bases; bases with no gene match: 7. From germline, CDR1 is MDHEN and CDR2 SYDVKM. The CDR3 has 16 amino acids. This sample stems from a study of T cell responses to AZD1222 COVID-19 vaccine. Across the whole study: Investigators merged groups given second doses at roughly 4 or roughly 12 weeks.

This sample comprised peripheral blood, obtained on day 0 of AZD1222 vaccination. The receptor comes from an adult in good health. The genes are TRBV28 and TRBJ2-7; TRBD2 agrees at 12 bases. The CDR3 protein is CASSARTSGKTYEQYF. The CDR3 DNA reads TGTGCCAGCAGTGCCAGGACTAGCGGGAAGACCTACGAGCAGTACTTC.